This T cell receptor (beta chain) is drawn from a study of early T cells in non-severe SARS-CoV-2 infection. The wider study: The authors sequenced bulk RNA from unsorted whole blood, leaving chains unpaired.

This clonotype was found many times. cDNA molecules, individually, were tagged with unique molecular identifiers. TCRdb processed the 5' RACE reads anew with MiXCR; each CDR3 protein has one entry. The sample has tens of thousands of distinct CDR3 sequences, 12% seen once. V was trimmed by 4 bases and J by 3 bases, leaving 17 bases between them. Germline V gene sequence: CDR1 SGHTA, CDR2 FQGNSA. This CDR3 is built from 16 residues. The clonotype comes from an adult who was a healthcare worker with PCR-confirmed SARS-CoV-2 infection or an uninfected control (not recorded which). This rearrangement joins TRBV7-2 to TRBJ2-3; D may be TRBD2 (6 bases). Specimen: whole blood. The CDR3 loop reads CASSSLLEGRTDTQYF. As DNA, the CDR3 is TGTGCCAGCAGCTCACTGCTGGAGGGTCGGACAGATACGCAGTATTTT.